The 3 T cell receptor beta chains below were found in one sample sequenced in a study of blood T cells in healthy people across ages. Primed by a sample-barcoded 5' primer and a J-beta primer mix, a second PCR proceeded for about 6 to 12 cycles. Each CDR3 protein is one row after TCRdb ran MiXCR on the 5' RACE reads. The sample lists hundreds of thousands of distinct CDR3 sequences, 44% occurring once. Input material: blood. The receptors come from a man between 60 and 75 years old in good health.

In its sample, this clonotype was seen a few times. A much larger clone lies one base from this, so it may be a read error. The chain employs TRBV6-6 and TRBJ2-6; maybe TRBD1 (5 bases). This CDR3 comprises 13 residues. Germline V gene data show CDR1 as MNHNY and CDR2 as SVGAGI (reference sequence). CDR3 DNA sequence: TGTGCCAGCAGTTACTCTGGGGCCGACGTCCTGACTTTC. Translated: CASSYSGADVLTF.

Remarks on this clonotype: A much larger clone differs from this one at a single base, so this may be a read error. The chain joins TRBV6-2 or TRBV6-3 to TRBJ1-1, with D perhaps TRBD1 (5 bases). Germline values: CDR1 MNHEY, CDR2 SVGEGT. V was cut by 0 bases and J by 4 bases, with 12 bases left in between. This CDR3 contains 15 residues. The CDR3 protein is CASSYSGTGSTEAFF. DNA of the CDR3: TGTGCCAGCAGTTACTCCGGGACGGGGAGCACTGAAGCTTTCTTT.

V is TRBV4-1 and J is TRBJ2-1, with 9 bases lining up with TRBD2. The CDR3 spans 16 residues. J lost 4 bases, V lost 0 bases, and 4 bases had no gene match. Germline lookup yields CDR1 MGHRA and CDR2 YSYEKL. CDR3 nucleotides: TGCGCCAGCAGCCAAGAAGAAGCGGGGGGATACAATGAGCAGTTCTTC. The encoded protein is CASSQEEAGGYNEQFF.